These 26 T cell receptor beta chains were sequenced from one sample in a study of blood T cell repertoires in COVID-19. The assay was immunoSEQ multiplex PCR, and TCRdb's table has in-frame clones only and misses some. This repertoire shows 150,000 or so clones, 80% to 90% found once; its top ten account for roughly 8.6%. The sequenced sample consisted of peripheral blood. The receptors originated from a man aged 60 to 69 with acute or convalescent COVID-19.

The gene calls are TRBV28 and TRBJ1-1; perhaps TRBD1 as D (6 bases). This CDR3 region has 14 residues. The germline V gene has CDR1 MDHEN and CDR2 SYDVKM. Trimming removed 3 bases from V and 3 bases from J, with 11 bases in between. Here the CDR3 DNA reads TGTGCCAGCAGTTTGTTTGCAGGGGACACTGAAGCTTTCTTT. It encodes CASSLFAGDTEAFF.

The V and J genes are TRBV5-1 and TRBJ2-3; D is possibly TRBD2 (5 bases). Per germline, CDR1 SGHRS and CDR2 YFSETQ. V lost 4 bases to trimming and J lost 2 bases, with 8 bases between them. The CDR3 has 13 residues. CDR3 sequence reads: CASSTSDTDTQYF. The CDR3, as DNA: TGCGCCAGCAGCACTAGTGACACAGATACGCAGTATTTT.

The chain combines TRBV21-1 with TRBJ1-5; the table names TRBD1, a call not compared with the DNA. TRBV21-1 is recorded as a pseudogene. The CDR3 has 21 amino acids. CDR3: CASSKVIGPGTGLASPRTNNF. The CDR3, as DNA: TGTGCCAGCAGCAAAGTAATAGGGCCGGGGACAGGGCTTGCATCCCCCCGAACGAATAATTTT.

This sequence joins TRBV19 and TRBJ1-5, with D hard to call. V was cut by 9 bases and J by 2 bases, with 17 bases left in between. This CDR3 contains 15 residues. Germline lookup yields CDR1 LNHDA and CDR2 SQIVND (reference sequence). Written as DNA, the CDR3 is TGTGCCAGCTACAGCTTCGGGGTGGGCAATCAGCCCCAGCATTTT. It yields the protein CASYSFGVGNQPQHF. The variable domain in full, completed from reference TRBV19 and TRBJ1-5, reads DGGITQSPKYLFRKEGQNVTLSCEQNLNHDAMYWYRQDPGQGLRLIYYSQIVNDFQKGDIAEGYSVSREKKESFPLTVTSAQKNPTAFYLCASYSFGVGNQPQHFGDGTRLSIL.

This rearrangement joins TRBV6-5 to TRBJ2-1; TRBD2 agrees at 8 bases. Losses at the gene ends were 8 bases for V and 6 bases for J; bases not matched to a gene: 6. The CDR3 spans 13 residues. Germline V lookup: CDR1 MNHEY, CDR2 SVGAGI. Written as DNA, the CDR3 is TGTGCCAGCTCGGGACTAGGTTCCAATGAGCAGTTCTTC. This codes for CASSGLGSNEQFF.

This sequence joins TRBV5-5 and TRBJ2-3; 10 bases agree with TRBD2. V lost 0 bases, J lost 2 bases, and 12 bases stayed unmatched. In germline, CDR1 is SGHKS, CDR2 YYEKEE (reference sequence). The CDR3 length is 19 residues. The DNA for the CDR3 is TGTGCCAGCAGCTTGGAGCCCCGATGGGGACTAGCGTACACAGATACGCAGTATTTT. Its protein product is CASSLEPRWGLAYTDTQYF. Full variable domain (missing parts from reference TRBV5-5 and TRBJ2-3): DAGVTQSPTHLIKTRGQQVTLRCSPISGHKSVSWYQQVLGQGPQFIFQYYEKEERGRGNFPDRFSARQFPNYSSELNVNALLLGDSALYLCASSLEPRWGLAYTDTQYFGPGTRLTVL.

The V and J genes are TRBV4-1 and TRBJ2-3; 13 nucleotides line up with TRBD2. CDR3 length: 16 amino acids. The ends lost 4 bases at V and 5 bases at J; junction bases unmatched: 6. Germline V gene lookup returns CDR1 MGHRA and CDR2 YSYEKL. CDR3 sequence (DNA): TGCGCCAGCAGCCCTGGACTAGCGGGAGTGGGAGATACGCAGTATTTT. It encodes CASSPGLAGVGDTQYF.

The CDR3 nucleotides are TGTGCCAGCAGCTTAGTTCCTAGCGTCCCCAATGAGCAGTTCTTC. Translation gives CASSLVPSVPNEQFF. This chain connects TRBV11-2 to TRBJ2-1; a weak D match, TRBD2 (6 bases). Trimming stripped 1 base from V and 6 bases from J, with 13 bases between. This CDR3 spans 15 amino acids. CDR1 is SGHAT, CDR2 FQNNGV, per germline.

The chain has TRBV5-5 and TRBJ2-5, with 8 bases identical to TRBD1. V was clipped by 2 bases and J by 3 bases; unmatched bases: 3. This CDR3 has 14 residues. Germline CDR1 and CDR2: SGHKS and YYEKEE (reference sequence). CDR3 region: CASSLPTGEETQYF. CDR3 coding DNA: TGTGCCAGCAGCTTACCGACAGGGGAAGAGACCCAGTACTTC.

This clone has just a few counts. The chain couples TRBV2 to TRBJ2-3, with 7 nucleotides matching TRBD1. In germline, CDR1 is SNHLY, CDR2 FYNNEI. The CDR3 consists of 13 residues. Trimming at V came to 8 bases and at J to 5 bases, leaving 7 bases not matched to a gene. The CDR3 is CASGLTGVDTQYF. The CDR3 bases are TGTGCCAGCGGGTTAACAGGGGTAGATACGCAGTATTTT.

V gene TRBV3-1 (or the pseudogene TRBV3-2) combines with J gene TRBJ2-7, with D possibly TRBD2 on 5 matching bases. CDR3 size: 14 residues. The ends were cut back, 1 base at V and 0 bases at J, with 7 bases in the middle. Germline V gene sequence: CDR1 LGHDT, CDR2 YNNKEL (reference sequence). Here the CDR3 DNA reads TGTGCCAGCAGCCAAGCGGGGTCCTCCTACGAGCAGTACTTC. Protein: CASSQAGSSYEQYF.

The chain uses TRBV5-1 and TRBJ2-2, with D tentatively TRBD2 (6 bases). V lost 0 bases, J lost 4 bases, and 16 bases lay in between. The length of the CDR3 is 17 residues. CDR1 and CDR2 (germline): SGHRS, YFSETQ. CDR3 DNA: TGCGCCAGCAGCTTGGAAAATGGAGGGCTACCCACCGGGGAGCTGTTTTTT. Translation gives CASSLENGGLPTGELFF.

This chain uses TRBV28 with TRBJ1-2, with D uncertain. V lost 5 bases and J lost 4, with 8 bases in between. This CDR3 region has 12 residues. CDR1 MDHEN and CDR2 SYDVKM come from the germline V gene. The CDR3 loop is CASSPSSYGYTF. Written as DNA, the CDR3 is TGTGCCAGCAGTCCATCCAGCTATGGCTACACCTTC.

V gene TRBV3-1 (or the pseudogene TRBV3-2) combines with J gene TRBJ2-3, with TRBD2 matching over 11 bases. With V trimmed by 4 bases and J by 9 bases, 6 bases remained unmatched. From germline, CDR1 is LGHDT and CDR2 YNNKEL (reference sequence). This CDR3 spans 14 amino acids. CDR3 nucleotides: TGTGCCAGCAGCCCCACCCGGACTAGCGGGACGCAGTATTTT. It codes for CASSPTRTSGTQYF.

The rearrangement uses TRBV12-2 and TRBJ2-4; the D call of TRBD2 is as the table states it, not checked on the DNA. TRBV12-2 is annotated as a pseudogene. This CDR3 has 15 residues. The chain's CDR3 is CASPGAGGHKNIQYF. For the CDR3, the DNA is TGTGCAAGTCCGGGCGCGGGAGGCCACAAAAACATTCAGTACTTC.

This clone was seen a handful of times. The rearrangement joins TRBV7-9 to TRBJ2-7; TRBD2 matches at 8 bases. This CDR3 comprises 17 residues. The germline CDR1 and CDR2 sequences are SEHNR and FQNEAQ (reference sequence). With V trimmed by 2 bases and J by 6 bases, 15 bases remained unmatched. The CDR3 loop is CASSLLKAGVISGEQYF. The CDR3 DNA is TGTGCCAGCAGCTTATTAAAAGCGGGAGTAATAAGTGGCGAGCAGTACTTC.

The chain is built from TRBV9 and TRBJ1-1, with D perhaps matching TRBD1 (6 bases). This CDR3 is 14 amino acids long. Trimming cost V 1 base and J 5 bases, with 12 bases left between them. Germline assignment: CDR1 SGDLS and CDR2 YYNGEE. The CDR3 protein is CASSVSTGTTEAFF. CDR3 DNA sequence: TGTGCCAGCAGCGTATCAACCGGGACAACTGAAGCTTTCTTT.

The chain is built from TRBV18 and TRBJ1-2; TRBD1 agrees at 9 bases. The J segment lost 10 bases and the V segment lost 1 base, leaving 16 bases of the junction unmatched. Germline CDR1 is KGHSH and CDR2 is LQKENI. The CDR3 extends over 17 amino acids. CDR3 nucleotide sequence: TGTGCCAGCTCACCACTTTCCGGGACAGGGCCCGGAATACACTACACCTTC. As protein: CASSPLSGTGPGIHYTF. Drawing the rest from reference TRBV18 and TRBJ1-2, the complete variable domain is NAGVMQNPRHLVRRRGQEARLRCSPMKGHSHVYWYRQLPEEGLKFMVYLQKENIIDESGMPKERFSAEFPKEGPSILRIQQVVRGDSAAYFCASSPLSGTGPGIHYTFGSGTRLTVV.

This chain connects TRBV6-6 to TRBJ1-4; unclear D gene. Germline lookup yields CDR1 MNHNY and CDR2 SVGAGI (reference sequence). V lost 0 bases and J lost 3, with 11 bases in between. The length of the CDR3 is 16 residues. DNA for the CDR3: TGTGCCAGCAGTTACTCTGCGGCTGGCCCTAATGAAAAACTGTTTTTT. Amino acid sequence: CASSYSAAGPNEKLFF.

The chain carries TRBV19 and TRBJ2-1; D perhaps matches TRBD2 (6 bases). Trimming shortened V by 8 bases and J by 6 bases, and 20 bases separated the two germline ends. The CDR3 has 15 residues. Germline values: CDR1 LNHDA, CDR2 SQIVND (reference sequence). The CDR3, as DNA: TGTGCCAGTTGTTCCGGGAGCTTTCGCAGCAATGAGCAGTTCTTC. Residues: CASCSGSFRSNEQFF.

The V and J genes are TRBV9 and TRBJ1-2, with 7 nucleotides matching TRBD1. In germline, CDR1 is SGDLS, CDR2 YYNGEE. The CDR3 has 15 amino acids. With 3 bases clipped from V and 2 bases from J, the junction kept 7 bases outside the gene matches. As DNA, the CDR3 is TGTGCCAGCAGCGCCCACGGGACAGCGAACTATGGCTACACCTTC. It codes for CASSAHGTANYGYTF.

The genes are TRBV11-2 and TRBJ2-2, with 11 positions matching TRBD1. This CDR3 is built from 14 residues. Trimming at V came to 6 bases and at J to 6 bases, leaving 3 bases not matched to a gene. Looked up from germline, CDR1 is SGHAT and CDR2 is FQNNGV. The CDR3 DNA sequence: TGTGCCAGCAGTAGGGACAGGGGGGCCGGGGAGCTGTTTTTT. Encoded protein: CASSRDRGAGELFF.

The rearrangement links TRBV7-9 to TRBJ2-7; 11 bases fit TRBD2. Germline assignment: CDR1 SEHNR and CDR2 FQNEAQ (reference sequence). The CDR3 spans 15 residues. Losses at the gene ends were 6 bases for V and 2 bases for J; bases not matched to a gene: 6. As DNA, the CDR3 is TGTGCCAGCAGTCCCGGACTAGCGGGTACCTACGAGCAGTACTTC. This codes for CASSPGLAGTYEQYF. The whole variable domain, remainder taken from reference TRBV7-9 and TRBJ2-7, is DTGVSQNPRHKITKRGQNVTFRCDPISEHNRLYWYRQTLGQGPEFLTYFQNEAQLEKSRLLSDRFSAERPKGSFSTLEIQRTEQGDSAMYLCASSPGLAGTYEQYFGPGTRLTVT.

CDR3 protein: CASSVGPGTSGRSIRYEQYF. The CDR3 DNA reads TGTGCCAGCAGCGTAGGACCGGGGACTAGCGGGAGGTCCATTCGCTACGAGCAGTACTTC. V gene TRBV9 combines with J gene TRBJ2-7, with TRBD2 matching 15 bases. Germline V gene data show CDR1 as SGDLS and CDR2 as YYNGEE. The CDR3 spans 20 residues. The V segment lost 0 bases and the J segment 3 bases; nucleotides outside the gene matches: 13.

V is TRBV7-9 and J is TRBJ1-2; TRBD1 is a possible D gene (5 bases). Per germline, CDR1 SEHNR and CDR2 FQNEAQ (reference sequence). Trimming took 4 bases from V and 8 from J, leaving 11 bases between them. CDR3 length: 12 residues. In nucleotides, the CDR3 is TGTGCCAGCAGCTCCTCAGGGATCGGCTACACCTTC. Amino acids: CASSSSGIGYTF.

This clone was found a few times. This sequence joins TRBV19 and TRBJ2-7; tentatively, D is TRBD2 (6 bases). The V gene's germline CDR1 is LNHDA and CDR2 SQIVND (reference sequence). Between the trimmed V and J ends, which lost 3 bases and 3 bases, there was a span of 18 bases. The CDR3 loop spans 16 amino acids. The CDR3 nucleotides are TGTGCCAGTAGTATTGGAGGGCGGGGAGCCAACTACGAGCAGTACTTC. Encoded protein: CASSIGGRGANYEQYF.